Included here is one T cell receptor beta chain sequence, with context. Its antigen is not identified. The library was built from about 400 ng RNA with molecular barcoded adaptors for alpha/delta and beta/gamma chains. MiXCR, applied by TCRdb to the reads, yields one record per CDR3 protein. In the table there are fewer than 50,000 distinct CDR3 sequences, around 13% of which are singletons. The CDR3 has 13 residues. The V gene lost 5 bases and the J gene lost 1 base, with 9 bases spanning the gap. Germline V gene sequence: CDR1 SEHNR, CDR2 FQNEAQ (reference sequence). This sample is drawn from a study of read filtering for tumor transcriptome and immune sequencing. Study at large: Among patients, some 17 were male and around 14 female, aged about 45 to 80 (mean approximately 71). Revised staging placed 8 or 9 patients in R-ISS I, some 17 in II, roughly 7 in III.

Broader study findings: Correlation between methods rose after single-read clonotypes were removed.

The specimen sequenced was a population of CD138-negative cells sorted from bone marrow. The V call is TRBV7-9, the J call TRBJ2-7, with D hard to call. This sequence was found in a donor at least 40 years old with multiple myeloma. The CDR3 DNA is TGTGCCAGCAGCGAAGCCCGGTCCTACGAGCAGTACTTC. Its translation is CASSEARSYEQYF.